This T cell receptor (beta chain) appears in the sequencing data of a study of blood T cell repertoires in COVID-19. Whole-study context: Whether acute or convalescent, the COVID-19 samples came from the United States, Italy and Spain. T cells, B-cell-depleted T cells, or PBMCs supplied cDNA or gDNA.

Trimming removed 2 bases from V and 5 bases from J, with 22 bases in between. CDR3 length equals 18 residues. CDR1 is MNHGY, CDR2 SAAAGT, per germline. Per the original data handling: Amplification of reference gene primers provided the estimated nucleated cell counts. The method was immunoSEQ multiplex PCR; TCRdb's version includes in-frame clones alone and lacks a portion of them. V, J and clone size are taken as reported in that table, and D and trimming were inferred from the DNA itself. The data contain 120,000 to 150,000 clones, approximately 86% of them singletons. Sequenced sample: peripheral blood. The origin of this receptor is a woman aged 55-69 years with acute or convalescent COVID-19. The chain uses TRBV6-8 and TRBJ1-5; a weak D match, TRBD1 (5 bases). The CDR3 region is CASSYGGSHGSPDQPQHF. Here the CDR3 DNA reads TGTGCCAGCAGTTACGGGGGGTCTCATGGTTCCCCGGATCAGCCCCAGCATTTT.